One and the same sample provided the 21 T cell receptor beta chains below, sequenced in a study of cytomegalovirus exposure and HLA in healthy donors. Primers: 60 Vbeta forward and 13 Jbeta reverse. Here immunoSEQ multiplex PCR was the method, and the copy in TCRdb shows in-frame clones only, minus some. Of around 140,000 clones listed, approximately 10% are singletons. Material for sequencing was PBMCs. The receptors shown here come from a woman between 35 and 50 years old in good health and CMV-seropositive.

The CDR3 reads CASSSDRGYQPQHF. The DNA of the CDR3 is TGTGCCAGCAGCTCCGACAGGGGGTATCAGCCCCAGCATTTT. The V and J genes are TRBV7-8 and TRBJ1-5; 9 bases agree with TRBD1. Germline V gene lookup returns CDR1 SGHVS and CDR2 FQNEAQ. The J segment lost 5 bases and the V segment lost 4 bases, leaving 3 bases of the junction unmatched. CDR3 length equals 14 residues. Full variable domain (rest looked up from reference TRBV7-8 and TRBJ1-5): GAGVSQSPRYKVAKRGQDVALRCDPISGHVSLFWYQQALGQGPEFLTYFQNEAQLDKSGLPSDRFFAERPEGSVSTLKIQRTQQEDSAVYLCASSSDRGYQPQHFGDGTRLSIL.

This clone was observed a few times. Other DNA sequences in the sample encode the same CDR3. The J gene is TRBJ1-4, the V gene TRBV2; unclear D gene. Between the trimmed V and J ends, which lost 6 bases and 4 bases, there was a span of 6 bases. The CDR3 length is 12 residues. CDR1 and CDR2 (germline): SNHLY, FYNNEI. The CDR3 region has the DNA TGTGCCAGCAGAGAGGGTAATGAAAAACTGTTTTTT. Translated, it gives CASREGNEKLFF.

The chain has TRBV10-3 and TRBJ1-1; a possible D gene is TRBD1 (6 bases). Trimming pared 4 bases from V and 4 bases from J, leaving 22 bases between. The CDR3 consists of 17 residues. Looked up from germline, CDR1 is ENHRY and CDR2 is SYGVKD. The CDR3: CAISGAPGQREGTEAFF. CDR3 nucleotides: TGTGCCATCAGTGGGGCGCCGGGACAAAGAGAGGGCACTGAAGCTTTCTTT.

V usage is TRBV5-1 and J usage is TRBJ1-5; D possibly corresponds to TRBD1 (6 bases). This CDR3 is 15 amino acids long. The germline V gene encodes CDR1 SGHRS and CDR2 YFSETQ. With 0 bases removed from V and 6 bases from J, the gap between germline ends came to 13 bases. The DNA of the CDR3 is TGCGCCAGCAGCTTGGGAACAGGGAAAGGTCAGCCCCAGCATTTT. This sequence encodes CASSLGTGKGQPQHF.

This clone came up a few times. The CDR3 nucleotides read TGTGCCAGTAGTAGCCGGGACAGGGGTCAGCCCCAGCATTTT. It yields the protein CASSSRDRGQPQHF. V is TRBV19 and J is TRBJ1-5, with 10 bases matching TRBD1. Germline lookup yields CDR1 LNHDA and CDR2 SQIVND (reference sequence). The CDR3 loop spans 14 amino acids. After removal of 4 bases from V and 6 bases from J, the junction contained 3 bases not matched to a gene.

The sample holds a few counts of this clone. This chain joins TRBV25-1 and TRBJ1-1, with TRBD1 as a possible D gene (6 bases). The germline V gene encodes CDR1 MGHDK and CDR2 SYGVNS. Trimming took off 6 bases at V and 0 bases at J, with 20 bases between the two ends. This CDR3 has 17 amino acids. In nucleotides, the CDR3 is TGTGCCAGCAGCGGGGAGACAGGCGGGAGAATGAACACTGAAGCTTTCTTT. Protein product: CASSGETGGRMNTEAFF. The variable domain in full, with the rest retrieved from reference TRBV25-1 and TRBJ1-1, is EADIYQTPRYLVIGTGKKITLECSQTMGHDKMYWYQQDPGMELHLIHYSYGVNSTEKGDLSSESTVSRIRTEHFPLTLESARPSHTSQYLCASSGETGGRMNTEAFFGQGTRLTVV.

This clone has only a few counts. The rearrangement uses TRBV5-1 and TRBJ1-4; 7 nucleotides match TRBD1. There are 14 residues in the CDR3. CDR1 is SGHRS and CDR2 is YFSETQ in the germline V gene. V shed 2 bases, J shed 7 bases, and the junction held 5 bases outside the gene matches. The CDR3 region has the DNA TGCGCCAGCAGCTTTGGGACAGTTGGTGAAAAACTGTTTTTT. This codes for CASSFGTVGEKLFF.

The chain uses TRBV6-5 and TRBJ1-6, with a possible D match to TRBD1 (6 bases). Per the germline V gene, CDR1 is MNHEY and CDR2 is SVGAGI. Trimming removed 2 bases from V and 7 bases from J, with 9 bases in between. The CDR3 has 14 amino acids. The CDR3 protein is CASSYTGINSPLHF. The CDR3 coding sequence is TGTGCCAGCAGTTACACAGGGATCAATTCACCCCTCCACTTT.

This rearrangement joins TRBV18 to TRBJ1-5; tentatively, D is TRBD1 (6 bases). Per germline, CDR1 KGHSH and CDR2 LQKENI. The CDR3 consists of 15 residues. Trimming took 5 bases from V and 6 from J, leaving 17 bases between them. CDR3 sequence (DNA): TGTGCCAGCTCATCCGACGGGGGGGCTGGTCAGCCCCAGCATTTT. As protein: CASSSDGGAGQPQHF.

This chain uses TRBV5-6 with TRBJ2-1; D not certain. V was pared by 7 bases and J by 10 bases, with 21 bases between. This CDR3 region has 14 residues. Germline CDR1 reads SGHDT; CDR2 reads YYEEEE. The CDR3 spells CASDIGIRQIEQFF. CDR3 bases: TGTGCCAGCGACATCGGTATTCGACAAATCGAGCAGTTCTTC.

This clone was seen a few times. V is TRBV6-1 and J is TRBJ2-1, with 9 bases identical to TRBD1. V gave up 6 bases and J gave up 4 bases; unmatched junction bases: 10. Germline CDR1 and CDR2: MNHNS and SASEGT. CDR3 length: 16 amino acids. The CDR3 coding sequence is TGTGCCAGCAGGGAACGTTTTGGGACAGGGTACAATGAGCAGTTCTTC. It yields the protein CASRERFGTGYNEQFF.

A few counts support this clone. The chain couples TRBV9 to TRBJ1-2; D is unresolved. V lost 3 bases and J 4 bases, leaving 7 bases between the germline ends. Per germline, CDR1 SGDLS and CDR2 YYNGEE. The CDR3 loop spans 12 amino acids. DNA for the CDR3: TGTGCCAGCAGCGCCCGGGGCTATGGCTACACCTTC. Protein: CASSARGYGYTF. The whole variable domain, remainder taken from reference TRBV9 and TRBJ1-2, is DSGVTQTPKHLITATGQRVTLRCSPRSGDLSVYWYQQSLDQGLQFLIQYYNGEERAKGNILERFSAQQFPDLHSELNLSSLELGDSALYFCASSARGYGYTFGSGTRLTVV.

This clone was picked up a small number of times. As DNA, the CDR3 is TGCGCCAGCAGCTTGTCAGGGATTGGTGAAGCTTTCTTT. As protein: CASSLSGIGEAFF. The V and J genes are TRBV5-1 and TRBJ1-1, with D possibly matching TRBD1 (5 bases). The germline V gene encodes CDR1 SGHRS and CDR2 YFSETQ. V lost 1 base, J lost 7 bases, and 11 bases lay in between. CDR3 length equals 13 residues. Drawing the rest from reference TRBV5-1 and TRBJ1-1, the complete variable domain is KAGVTQTPRYLIKTRGQQVTLSCSPISGHRSVSWYQQTPGQGLQFLFEYFSETQRNKGNFPGRFSGRQFSNSRSEMNVSTLELGDSALYLCASSLSGIGEAFFGQGTRLTVV.

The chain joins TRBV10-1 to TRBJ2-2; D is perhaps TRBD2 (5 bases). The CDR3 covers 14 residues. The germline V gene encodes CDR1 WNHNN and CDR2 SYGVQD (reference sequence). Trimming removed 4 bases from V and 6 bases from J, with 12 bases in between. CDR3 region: CASSAVGVAGELFF. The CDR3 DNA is TGCGCCAGCAGTGCGGTCGGGGTGGCCGGGGAGCTGTTTTTT.

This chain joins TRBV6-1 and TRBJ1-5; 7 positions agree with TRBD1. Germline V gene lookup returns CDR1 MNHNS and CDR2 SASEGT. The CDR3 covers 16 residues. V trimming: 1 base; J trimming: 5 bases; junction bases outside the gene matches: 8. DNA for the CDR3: TGTGCCAGCAGTGAAGTACTGAAAGGGGGCGATCAGCCCCAGCATTTT. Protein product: CASSEVLKGGDQPQHF.

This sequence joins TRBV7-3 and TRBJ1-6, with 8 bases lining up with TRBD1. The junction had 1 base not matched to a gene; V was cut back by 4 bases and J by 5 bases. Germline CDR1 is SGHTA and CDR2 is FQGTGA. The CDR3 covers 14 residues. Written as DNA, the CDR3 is TGTGCCAGCAGCTCGGGACAGGATAATTCACCCCTCCACTTT. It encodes CASSSGQDNSPLHF. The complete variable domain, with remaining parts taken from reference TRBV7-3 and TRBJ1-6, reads GAGVSQTPSNKVTEKGKYVELRCDPISGHTALYWYRQSLGQGPEFLIYFQGTGAADDSGLPNDRFFAVRPEGSVSTLKIQRTERGDSAVYLCASSSGQDNSPLHFGNGTRLTVT.

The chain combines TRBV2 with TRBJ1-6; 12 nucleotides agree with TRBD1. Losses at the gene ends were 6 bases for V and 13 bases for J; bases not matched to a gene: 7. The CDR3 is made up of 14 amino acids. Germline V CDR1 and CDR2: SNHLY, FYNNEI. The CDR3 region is CASRGTGGGSPLHF. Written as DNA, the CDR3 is TGTGCCAGCAGGGGGACAGGGGGCGGTTCGCCCCTCCACTTT.

CDR3 nucleotide sequence: TGTGCCAGCAGCAGACAGGGGAGTATCAATGAGCAGTTCTTC. As protein: CASSRQGSINEQFF. This chain joins TRBV2 and TRBJ2-1, with 8 bases identical to TRBD1. The CDR3 sequence is 14 residues long. V shed 6 bases and J 6 bases; nucleotides not matched to a gene: 7. Germline V gene lookup returns CDR1 SNHLY and CDR2 FYNNEI.

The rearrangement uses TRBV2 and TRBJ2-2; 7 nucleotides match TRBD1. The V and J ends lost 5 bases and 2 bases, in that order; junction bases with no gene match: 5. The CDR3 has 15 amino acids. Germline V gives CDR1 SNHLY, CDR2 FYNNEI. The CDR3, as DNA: TGTGCCAGCAGTACACAGGGGTTAAACACCGGGGAGCTGTTTTTT. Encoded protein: CASSTQGLNTGELFF.

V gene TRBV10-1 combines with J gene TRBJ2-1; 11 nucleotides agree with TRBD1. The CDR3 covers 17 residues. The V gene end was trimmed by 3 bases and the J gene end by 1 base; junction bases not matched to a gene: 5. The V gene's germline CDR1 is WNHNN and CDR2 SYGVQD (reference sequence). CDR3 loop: CASSDGGTGGSYNEQFF. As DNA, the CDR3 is TGCGCCAGCAGTGATGGTGGGACAGGGGGTTCCTACAATGAGCAGTTCTTC.

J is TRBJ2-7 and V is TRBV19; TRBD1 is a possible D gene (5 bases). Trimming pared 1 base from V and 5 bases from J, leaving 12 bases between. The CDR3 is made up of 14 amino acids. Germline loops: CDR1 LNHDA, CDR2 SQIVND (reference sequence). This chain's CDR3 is CASSIGQGTDEQYF. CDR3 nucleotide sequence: TGTGCCAGTAGTATAGGCCAGGGTACCGACGAGCAGTACTTC. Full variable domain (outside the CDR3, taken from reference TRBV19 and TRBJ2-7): DGGITQSPKYLFRKEGQNVTLSCEQNLNHDAMYWYRQDPGQGLRLIYYSQIVNDFQKGDIAEGYSVSREKKESFPLTVTSAQKNPTAFYLCASSIGQGTDEQYFGPGTRLTVT.